The clone carrying this T cell receptor beta chain was observed a few times. Its specificity is not known. The data were obtained in a study of cytomegalovirus exposure and HLA in healthy donors. Study as a whole: Of the donors genotyped, 300 to 500 in all, 80% to 85% fell in the Caucasian-associated ancestry cluster.

General study points: Sequencing depth across donors, presence/absence analyses assumed, was roughly uniform. Indistinguishability led to the exclusion of some V segments, TRBV6-2 and TRBV6-3 included.

From germline, CDR1 is LGHNA and CDR2 YNFKEQ. This CDR3 is 15 amino acids long. V was trimmed by 4 bases and J by 14 bases, leaving 21 bases between them. The PCR was carried out with 60 Vbeta primers and 13 Jbeta primers. TCRdb's table, derived via immunoSEQ multiplex PCR, lists solely in-frame clones and lacks some. The repertoire consists of some 180,000 clones, with roughly 87% occurring once and the leading ten covering 1.5%. Specimen: PBMCs. This chain connects TRBV4-2 to TRBJ1-6; possible D gene TRBD1, 6 bases. The sequence was collected from a man in his forties in good health and CMV-seronegative. The CDR3 DNA is TGTGCCAGCAGCCGCTCTGTAGGGGGAGAGGTCACCCTCCACTTT. Translation gives CASSRSVGGEVTLHF.